The source of this T cell receptor beta chain is a study of cytomegalovirus exposure and HLA in healthy donors. Study-level results: Follow-up analysis later connected one missense variant in DCLRE1C with trimming of TCR beta V- and J-genes.

Each donor was nominally healthy when sampled (though unrecorded immune exposures were likely). Primers included in the PCR were 60 Vbeta and 13 Jbeta primers. As processed by the authors: An analysis performed later counted 72 million or so unique TCR beta chains (roughly 11 million of them shared). Profiling relied on immunoSEQ multiplex PCR, and the TCRdb table lists in-frame clones only, not all of them. V and J calls and clone size come straight from that table; D and trimming were deduced from the DNA. Of roughly 160,000 clones listed, about 72% are singletons. Remarks on this clone: Its matching antigen is unknown.

V dropped 7 bases and J dropped 9 bases, with 13 bases sitting between them. The CDR3 contains 13 residues. Germline CDR1 MNHNS, CDR2 SASEGT. The sequence was obtained from a man aged 50-60 years in good health and CMV-seropositive. The sequencing sample was made of PBMCs. V gene TRBV6-1 combines with J gene TRBJ2-6, with D perhaps matching TRBD1 (5 bases). CDR3 residues: CASKGSAGNVLTF. The CDR3 bases are TGTGCCAGCAAGGGGTCCGCAGGCAACGTCCTGACTTTC.